The present entry profiles one T cell receptor (beta chain) with its context. Antigen: not known. Clones were read by immunoSEQ multiplex PCR, and TCRdb kept only the in-frame ones, dropping some. The table has about 94,000 clones, more than 85% seen once. This entry belongs to a study of graft-versus-host responses after intestinal transplantation. Background on the study: All recipients got anti-thymocyte globulin induction, then tacrolimus and steroids for roughly three years.

Per the germline V gene, CDR1 is SGHVS and CDR2 is FQNEAQ. CDR3 length: 15 residues. Deletions cut 3 bases from V and 2 bases from J, with 14 bases between. This sequence joins TRBV7-8 and TRBJ2-7, with a weak D call TRBD1 (6 bases). This receptor was identified in a human donor who received an intestinal transplant. The sample in question was unstimulated CD8+ T cells sorted from spleen or lymph node cells, obtained before intestinal transplant. This chain's CDR3 is CASSFLGGSPYEQYF. The CDR3 coding sequence is TGTGCCAGCAGCTTTCTAGGGGGATCCCCCTACGAGCAGTACTTC.